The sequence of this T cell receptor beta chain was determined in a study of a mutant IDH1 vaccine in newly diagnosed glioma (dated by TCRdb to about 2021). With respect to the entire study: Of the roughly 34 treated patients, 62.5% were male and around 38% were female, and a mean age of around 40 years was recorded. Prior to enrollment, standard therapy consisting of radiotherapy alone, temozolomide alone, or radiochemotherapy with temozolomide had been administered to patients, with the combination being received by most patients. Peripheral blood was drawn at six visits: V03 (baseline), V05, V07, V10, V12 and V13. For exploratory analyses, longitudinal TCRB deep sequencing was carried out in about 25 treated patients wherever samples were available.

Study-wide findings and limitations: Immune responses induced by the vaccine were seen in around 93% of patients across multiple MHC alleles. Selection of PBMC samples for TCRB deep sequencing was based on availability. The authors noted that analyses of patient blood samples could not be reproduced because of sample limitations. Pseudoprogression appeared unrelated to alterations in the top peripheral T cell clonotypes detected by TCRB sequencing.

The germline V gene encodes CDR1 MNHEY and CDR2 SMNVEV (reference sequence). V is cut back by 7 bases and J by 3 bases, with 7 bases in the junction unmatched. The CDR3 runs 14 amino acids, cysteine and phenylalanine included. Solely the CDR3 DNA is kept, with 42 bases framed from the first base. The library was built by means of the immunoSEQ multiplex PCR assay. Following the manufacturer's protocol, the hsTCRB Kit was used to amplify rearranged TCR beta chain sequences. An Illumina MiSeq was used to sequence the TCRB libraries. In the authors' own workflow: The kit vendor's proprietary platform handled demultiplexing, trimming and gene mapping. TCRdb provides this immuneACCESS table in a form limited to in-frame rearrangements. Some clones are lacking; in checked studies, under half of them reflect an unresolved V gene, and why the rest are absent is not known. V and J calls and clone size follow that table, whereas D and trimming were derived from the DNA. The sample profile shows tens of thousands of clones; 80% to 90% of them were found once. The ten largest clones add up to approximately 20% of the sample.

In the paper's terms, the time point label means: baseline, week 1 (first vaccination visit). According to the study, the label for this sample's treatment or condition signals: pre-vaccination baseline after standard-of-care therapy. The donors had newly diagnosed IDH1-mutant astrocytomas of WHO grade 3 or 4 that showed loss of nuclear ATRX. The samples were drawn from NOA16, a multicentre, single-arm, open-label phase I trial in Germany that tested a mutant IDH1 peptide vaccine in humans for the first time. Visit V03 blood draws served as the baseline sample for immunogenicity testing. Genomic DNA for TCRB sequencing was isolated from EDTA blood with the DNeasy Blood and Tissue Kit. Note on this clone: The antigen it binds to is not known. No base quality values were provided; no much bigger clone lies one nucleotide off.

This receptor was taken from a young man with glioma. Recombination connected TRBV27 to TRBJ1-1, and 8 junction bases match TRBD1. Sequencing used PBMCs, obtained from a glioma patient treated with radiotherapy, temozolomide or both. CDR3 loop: CASTRTGRDTEAFF. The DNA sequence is TGTGCCAGCACCCGGACAGGGAGGGACACTGAAGCTTTCTTT.